Shown below are 10 T cell receptor beta chains from a single sample sequenced in a study of cytomegalovirus exposure and HLA in healthy donors. The PCR ran on 60 Vbeta and 13 Jbeta primers. The data were produced by immunoSEQ multiplex PCR, yet TCRdb's version contains in-frame clones alone and is incomplete. This sample's clone table lists roughly 51,000 clones. What was sequenced was PBMCs. These receptors originate from a male donor in good health and CMV-seropositive.

Frequency places this clone as medium-sized (0.01 to 0.1%). The chain has TRBV9 and TRBJ2-7; D is unresolved. V lost 0 bases and J lost 4, with 8 bases in between. Germline V gene sequence: CDR1 SGDLS, CDR2 YYNGEE. This CDR3 has 13 residues. CDR3 DNA: TGTGCCAGCAGCGTAGGAGCCCAATACGAGCAGTACTTC. Encoded protein: CASSVGAQYEQYF.

The chain is built from TRBV7-9 and TRBJ1-2, with D possibly being TRBD1 (6 bases). Germline assignment: CDR1 SEHNR and CDR2 FQNEAQ (reference sequence). Trimming cost V 4 bases and J 4 bases, with 22 bases left between them. The CDR3 has 17 residues. The CDR3 is CASSSSDSGQTFYGYTF. The CDR3, as DNA: TGTGCCAGCAGCTCATCGGACAGTGGCCAGACCTTCTATGGCTACACCTTC.

The CDR3 reads CASSVSRVGNTEAFF. The CDR3 nucleotides are TGTGCCAGCAGCGTTTCCAGGGTCGGGAACACTGAAGCTTTCTTT. This chain joins TRBV7-2 and TRBJ1-1; possibly TRBD1 for D (5 bases). The CDR3 extends over 15 amino acids. V was cut by 5 bases and J by 1 base, with 14 bases left in between. The V gene's germline CDR1 is SGHTA and CDR2 FQGNSA. The variable domain in full, completed from reference TRBV7-2 and TRBJ1-1, reads GAGVSQSPSNKVTEKGKDVELRCDPISGHTALYWYRQSLGQGLEFLIYFQGNSAPDKSGLPSDRFSAERTGGSVSTLTIQRTQQEDSAVYLCASSVSRVGNTEAFFGQGTRLTVV.

V is TRBV29-1 and J is TRBJ1-2; D gene unclear. V was pared by 6 bases and J by 12 bases, with 17 bases between. Germline V gene sequence: CDR1 SQVTM, CDR2 ANQGSEA. There are 11 residues in the CDR3. The CDR3 region is CSVGSQAGNTF. Written as DNA, the CDR3 is TGCAGCGTGGGGTCCCAGGCCGGGAACACCTTC.

This chain joins TRBV4-1 and TRBJ2-1, with 8 bases matching TRBD2. CDR1 is MGHRA and CDR2 is YSYEKL in the germline V gene. The ends lost 0 bases at V and 0 bases at J; junction bases unmatched: 19. The length of the CDR3 is 22 residues. The CDR3 sequence: CASSQEKWSSGRGGNSYNEQFF. The CDR3 DNA sequence: TGCGCCAGCAGCCAAGAAAAATGGTCGTCGGGTCGGGGGGGTAACTCCTACAATGAGCAGTTCTTC.

The chain joins TRBV6-5 to TRBJ1-6; no reliable D call. CDR1 and CDR2 from the germline V gene are MNHEY and SVGAGI. The CDR3 loop spans 16 amino acids. Trimming left V 2 bases short and J 11 bases short, with 19 bases between. CDR3 coding DNA: TGTGCCAGCAGTTACCCGGGGAGGGAAGTGAGAACACCCCTCCACTTT. Translation gives CASSYPGREVRTPLHF.

This chain connects TRBV6-1 to TRBJ1-2; D is uncertain. The CDR3 has 11 amino acids. Looked up from germline, CDR1 is MNHNS and CDR2 is SASEGT. V lost 2 bases, J lost 6 bases, and 4 bases lay in between. The CDR3 spells CASSEYNGYTF. The CDR3 DNA reads as TGTGCCAGCAGTGAATATAATGGCTACACCTTC.

About this clone: Other nucleotide sequences from this sample produce the same CDR3. The V call is TRBV6-5, the J call TRBJ1-2; the match to TRBD1 covers 10 bases. Per the germline V gene, CDR1 is MNHEY and CDR2 is SVGAGI. The CDR3 runs to 14 residues. With V trimmed by 6 bases and J by 5 bases, 6 bases remained unmatched. The CDR3 loop reads CASSPRQGAYGYTF. In nucleotides, the CDR3 is TGTGCCAGCAGCCCCCGACAGGGGGCTTATGGCTACACCTTC.

The chain links TRBV28 to TRBJ2-7, with 7 nucleotides matching TRBD1. J gave up 3 bases and V 4 bases, and 12 bases lay outside the gene matches. Germline CDR1 MDHEN, CDR2 SYDVKM. The CDR3 has 16 residues. CDR3 bases: TGTGCCAGCAGTTCCACTTGGACAGGACCAATCTACGAGCAGTACTTC. Its translation: CASSSTWTGPIYEQYF.

V gene TRBV14 combines with J gene TRBJ2-7, with a weak D call TRBD2 (6 bases). The V gene lost 1 base and the J gene lost 9 bases, with 10 bases spanning the gap. The CDR3 runs 12 residues. The germline CDR1 and CDR2 sequences are SGHDN and FVKESK. CDR3 sequence reads: CASSQGAGAQYF. The CDR3, as DNA: TGTGCCAGCAGCCAAGGAGCGGGTGCGCAGTACTTC.